These 32 T cell receptor beta chains were all obtained from the same sample, sequenced in a study of T cells in localized non-small cell lung cancer (dated by TCRdb to 2020 to 2021). Library preparation was by the immunoSEQ multiplex PCR assay. TCRdb's version of the immuneACCESS table is confined to in-frame rearrangements and falls short of the full clone set. An unresolved V gene accounts for under half of the shortfall where checked; the remainder is of unknown origin. The sample yields tens of thousands of clones; over 70% were counted once. About 17% of the sample lies in the top ten. Material: peripheral blood mononuclear cells, obtained before any cancer treatment. Every receptor here comes from a man aged 35-75 years with stage III lung adenocarcinoma.

The V call is TRBV7-9, the J call TRBJ2-7; 10 positions match TRBD1. CDR3 size: 15 residues. The junction had 7 bases not matched to a gene; V was cut back by 5 bases and J by 3 bases. CDR1 and CDR2 (germline): SEHNR, FQNEAQ (reference sequence). CDR3 amino acids: CASSHPGTGVYEQYF. The CDR3 bases are TGTGCCAGCAGCCATCCCGGGACAGGGGTCTACGAGCAGTACTTC.

This clone showed up just a few times. The V and J genes are TRBV5-5 and TRBJ2-5; D tentatively reads TRBD1 or TRBD2 (5 bases each). The V gene lost 0 bases and the J gene lost 4 bases, with 16 bases spanning the gap. The CDR3 sequence is 16 residues long. In germline, CDR1 is SGHKS, CDR2 YYEKEE (reference sequence). In nucleotides, the CDR3 is TGTGCCAGCAGCTTGGCTACGGGGACGGCGAGAGAGACCCAGTACTTC. This sequence encodes CASSLATGTARETQYF.

The chain links TRBV30 to TRBJ2-1, with D hard to call. The CDR3 is made up of 15 amino acids. Per the germline V gene, CDR1 is GTSNPN and CDR2 is SVGIG (reference sequence). Trimming left V 1 base short and J 0 bases short, with 10 bases between. The CDR3 is CAWSEGASSYNEQFF. CDR3 coding DNA: TGTGCCTGGAGTGAGGGCGCGAGCTCCTACAATGAGCAGTTCTTC.

The rearrangement links TRBV19 to TRBJ1-1; D not resolved. The germline V and J ends were trimmed by 5 bases and 1 base, with 11 bases remaining between them. Germline values: CDR1 LNHDA, CDR2 SQIVND (reference sequence). The CDR3 runs to 14 residues. The CDR3 nucleotides are TGTGCCAGTAGTCCACCGCATGGGAACACTGAAGCTTTCTTT. Amino acids: CASSPPHGNTEAFF.

The V gene is TRBV5-4, the J gene TRBJ2-5; 8 nucleotides line up with TRBD2. Germline CDR1 SGHNT, CDR2 YYREEE (reference sequence). CDR3 length: 16 amino acids. V shed 4 bases, J shed 1 base, and the junction held 9 bases outside the gene matches. DNA of the CDR3: TGTGCCAGCAGCCGGGGCGGGGGGCTTGGCCAAGAGACCCAGTACTTC. Its protein product is CASSRGGGLGQETQYF.

This clone was detected only once. The V call is TRBV18, the J call TRBJ2-7; TRBD2 agrees at 10 bases. The ends lost 3 bases at V and 3 bases at J; junction bases unmatched: 5. Germline loops: CDR1 KGHSH, CDR2 LQKENI. The CDR3 consists of 15 residues. CDR3 in DNA: TGTGCCAGCTCACCTCCCGGACTAGCGGTCTACGAGCAGTACTTC. Residues: CASSPPGLAVYEQYF. Looking up the rest from reference TRBV18 and TRBJ2-7 gives the full variable domain: NAGVMQNPRHLVRRRGQEARLRCSPMKGHSHVYWYRQLPEEGLKFMVYLQKENIIDESGMPKERFSAEFPKEGPSILRIQQVVRGDSAAYFCASSPPGLAVYEQYFGPGTRLTVT.

The chain employs TRBV6-6 and TRBJ2-6; no clear D gene. This CDR3 spans 13 amino acids. Germline V gene data show CDR1 as MNHNY and CDR2 as SVGAGI (reference sequence). Trimming stripped 6 bases from V and 0 bases from J, with 3 bases between. For the CDR3, the DNA is TGTGCCAGCAGGGTCTCTGGGGCCAACGTCCTGACTTTC. Its translation: CASRVSGANVLTF.

The chain carries TRBV7-9 and TRBJ2-7; 7 bases line up with TRBD2. V was pared by 7 bases and J by 3 bases, with 12 bases of the junction left unmatched. The CDR3 is 15 amino acids. The germline gives CDR1 SEHNR, CDR2 FQNEAQ (reference sequence). This chain's CDR3 is CASIPSGGGDYEQYF. CDR3 DNA: TGTGCCAGCATTCCCTCCGGTGGGGGGGACTACGAGCAGTACTTC.

J is TRBJ2-7 and V is TRBV2, with D possibly being TRBD2 (6 bases). V was clipped by 6 bases and J by 0 bases, with 15 bases between them. Germline V gene data show CDR1 as SNHLY and CDR2 as FYNNEI. This CDR3 has 15 amino acids. CDR3 protein: CASRETGSLSYEQYF. CDR3 sequence (DNA): TGTGCCAGCAGGGAAACCGGGAGCCTCTCCTACGAGCAGTACTTC.

The CDR3 bases are TGCGCCAGCATCATGGACAGGGCGAACACCGGGGAGCTGTTTTTT. This encodes CASIMDRANTGELFF. The chain combines TRBV10-2 with TRBJ2-2; TRBD1 aligns across 8 bases. V lost 7 bases, J lost 0 bases, and 4 bases stayed unmatched. CDR1 and CDR2 from the germline V gene are WSHSY and SAAADI. The CDR3 length is 15 residues.

The chain carries TRBV19 and TRBJ1-5; D is undetermined. Trimming removed 3 bases at V and 0 bases at J, with 9 bases between. The CDR3 has 15 residues. CDR1 is LNHDA and CDR2 is SQIVND in the germline V gene (reference sequence). Here the CDR3 reads CASSIGKYSNQPQHF. DNA of the CDR3: TGTGCCAGTAGTATCGGAAAATATAGCAATCAGCCCCAGCATTTT.

In its sample, this clone was seen once. The chain is built from TRBV6-6 and TRBJ2-7; weak D call: TRBD2 (6 bases). CDR3 length equals 14 residues. In germline, CDR1 is MNHNY, CDR2 SVGAGI (reference sequence). The ends were cut back, 1 base at V and 4 bases at J, with 11 bases in the middle. CDR3 sequence reads: CASSYWGEKYEQYF. The CDR3 DNA sequence: TGTGCCAGCAGTTACTGGGGGGAGAAGTACGAGCAGTACTTC.

This chain links TRBV28 with TRBJ1-2; D gene unclear. CDR1 MDHEN and CDR2 SYDVKM come from the germline V gene. The CDR3 loop spans 14 amino acids. With 2 bases removed from V and 8 bases from J, the gap between germline ends came to 15 bases. CDR3 residues: CASSLEERDQGYTF. CDR3 coding DNA: TGTGCCAGCAGTTTAGAGGAAAGGGATCAGGGCTACACCTTC.

The CDR3 loop is CASSLKGQSMDQPQHF. DNA of the CDR3: TGTGCCAGCAGCTTAAAGGGTCAGAGTATGGATCAGCCCCAGCATTTT. The chain uses TRBV7-9 and TRBJ1-5; no definite D call. CDR1 SEHNR and CDR2 FQNEAQ come from the germline V gene (reference sequence). The CDR3 contains 16 residues. V was trimmed by 2 bases and J by 5 bases, leaving 16 bases between them.

The V call is TRBV5-1, the J call TRBJ1-2; D uncertain. CDR1 is SGHRS, CDR2 YFSETQ, per germline. Trimming took 0 bases from V and 0 from J, leaving 9 bases between them. This CDR3 spans 15 amino acids. The CDR3 protein is CASSLAGSSNYGYTF. The DNA of the CDR3 is TGCGCCAGCAGCTTGGCCGGGAGTTCTAACTATGGCTACACCTTC.

The chain uses TRBV11-2 and TRBJ2-1, with TRBD1 matching 10 bases. The V gene end was trimmed by 1 base and the J gene end by 6 bases; junction bases not matched to a gene: 0. The CDR3 loop spans 14 amino acids. Germline values: CDR1 SGHAT, CDR2 FQNNGV. CDR3 sequence (DNA): TGTGCCAGCAGCTTAGGGACAGGGGGCAATGAGCAGTTCTTC. Protein sequence: CASSLGTGGNEQFF.

The chain has TRBV2 and TRBJ2-7; no firm D call. Between the trimmed V and J ends, which lost 5 bases and 1 base, there was a span of 3 bases. The CDR3 sequence is 11 residues long. The germline V gene has CDR1 SNHLY and CDR2 FYNNEI. The DNA of the CDR3 is TGTGCCAGCAGTAGTTCCTACGAGCAGTACTTC. The encoded protein is CASSSSYEQYF.

This chain links TRBV27 with TRBJ1-3; D unclear. The CDR3 is 13 amino acids. The V gene lost 5 bases and the J gene lost 2 bases, with 7 bases spanning the gap. Germline V CDR1 and CDR2: MNHEY, SMNVEV (reference sequence). The CDR3 DNA follows: TGTGCCAGCAGTACTAGGGCTGGAAACACCATATATTTT. Protein sequence: CASSTRAGNTIYF.

The CDR3 DNA reads TGTGCCAGTAGTATCAACAGGGATTCAAATGAGCAGTTCTTC. Translation: CASSINRDSNEQFF. The rearrangement links TRBV19 to TRBJ2-1; D may be TRBD1 (6 bases). V lost 3 bases and J 7 bases, leaving 13 bases between the germline ends. The germline gives CDR1 LNHDA, CDR2 SQIVND (reference sequence). This CDR3 comprises 14 residues. Based on the CDR3 plus reference TRBV19 and TRBJ2-1, the full variable domain is DGGITQSPKYLFRKEGQNVTLSCEQNLNHDAMYWYRQDPGQGLRLIYYSQIVNDFQKGDIAEGYSVSREKKESFPLTVTSAQKNPTAFYLCASSINRDSNEQFFGPGTRLTVL.

The chain combines TRBV7-9 with TRBJ2-5, with D maybe TRBD2 (5 bases). V was cut by 2 bases and J by 0 bases, with 16 bases left in between. The CDR3 totals 17 residues. Germline-derived CDR1 and CDR2 are SEHNR and FQNEAQ (reference sequence). The CDR3 DNA is TGTGCCAGCAGCTTAATCCTCGGGTCGGGGTACCAAGAGACCCAGTACTTC. As protein: CASSLILGSGYQETQYF.

There are a few counts of this clone. V and J are TRBV2 and TRBJ1-6; D remains unclear. The germline V and J ends were trimmed by 7 bases and 8 bases, with 15 bases remaining between them. Germline loops: CDR1 SNHLY, CDR2 FYNNEI. The length of the CDR3 is 14 residues. CDR3 in amino acids: CASTILEPDSPLHF. The CDR3 DNA sequence: TGTGCCAGCACCATCCTGGAGCCAGATTCACCCCTCCACTTT.

CDR3 sequence: CASSPRTVETQYF. Written as DNA, the CDR3 is TGTGCCAGCAGCCCTCGGACAGTCGAGACCCAGTACTTC. V gene TRBV11-2 combines with J gene TRBJ2-5; tentatively, D is TRBD1 (6 bases). The CDR3 is made up of 13 amino acids. With 5 bases removed from V and 5 bases from J, the gap between germline ends came to 12 bases. Germline lookup yields CDR1 SGHAT and CDR2 FQNNGV.

The chain carries TRBV11-3 and TRBJ1-1, with 7 bases identical to TRBD1. CDR3 length equals 15 residues. Trimming cost V 6 bases and J 6 bases; bases outside gene matches: 13. Germline assignment: CDR1 SGHNT and CDR2 YENEEA. CDR3 sequence reads: CASRSGAGGYSEAFF. CDR3 coding DNA: TGTGCCAGCAGAAGTGGGGCAGGGGGTTATTCTGAAGCTTTCTTT. Drawing the rest from reference TRBV11-3 and TRBJ1-1, the complete variable domain is EAGVVQSPRYKIIEKKQPVAFWCNPISGHNTLYWYLQNLGQGPELLIRYENEEAVDDSQLPKDRFSAERLKGVDSTLKIQPAELGDSAVYLCASRSGAGGYSEAFFGQGTRLTVV.

V and J are TRBV30 and TRBJ2-1; the D is unclear. This CDR3 is built from 13 residues. Germline-derived CDR1 and CDR2 are GTSNPN and SVGIG (reference sequence). V was shortened by 3 bases and J by 0 bases, with 6 bases between the two germline ends. CDR3 amino acids: CAWSQFSYNEQFF. The DNA of the CDR3 is TGTGCCTGGAGCCAATTCTCCTACAATGAGCAGTTCTTC.

V is TRBV2 and J is TRBJ2-1; a weak D match, TRBD2 (5 bases). There are 13 residues in the CDR3. Germline CDR1 SNHLY, CDR2 FYNNEI. Deletions cut 8 bases from V and 4 bases from J, with 12 bases between. The CDR3 reads CASRKGLYNEQFF. In DNA, the CDR3 is TGTGCCAGCCGAAAAGGACTTTACAATGAGCAGTTCTTC.

The sample holds one count of this clone. The chain has TRBV27 and TRBJ2-7, with D possibly being TRBD1 or TRBD2 (6 bases each). Trimming removed 0 bases at V and 4 bases at J, with 16 bases between. Germline-derived CDR1 and CDR2 are MNHEY and SMNVEV (reference sequence). This CDR3 spans 16 amino acids. CDR3 sequence: CASSLSWGAREYEQYF. DNA of the CDR3: TGTGCCAGCAGTTTATCGTGGGGGGCACGAGAGTACGAGCAGTACTTC.

The gene calls are TRBV4-3 and TRBJ2-1; D is unclear. CDR3 size: 15 residues. V was pared by 0 bases and J by 5 bases, with 11 bases between. The germline CDR1 and CDR2 sequences are LGHNA and YSLEER. The CDR3 bases are TGCGCCAGCAGCCAAGATACCGGTGGGGACAATGAGCAGTTCTTC. Translating gives CASSQDTGGDNEQFF.

The chain links TRBV12-5 to TRBJ2-7; 11 bases agree with TRBD1. The CDR3 is made up of 15 amino acids. The germline V gene has CDR1 LGHNT and CDR2 FRNRAP. After removal of 4 bases from V and 6 bases from J, the junction contained 8 bases not matched to a gene. CDR3 sequence (DNA): TGTGCTAGTGGTTCCCGGACAGGGGGCGCGTTCGAGCAGTACTTC. It encodes CASGSRTGGAFEQYF.

The J gene is TRBJ2-7, the V gene TRBV2; the match to TRBD2 covers 7 bases. The CDR3 runs to 14 residues. Germline trimming cut 7 bases from V and 2 bases from J; bases unmatched to any gene: 8. Per germline, CDR1 SNHLY and CDR2 FYNNEI. The CDR3 loop is CASTLGGGAYEQYF. For the CDR3, the DNA is TGTGCCAGCACCTTGGGTGGGGGGGCCTACGAGCAGTACTTC.

The rearrangement uses TRBV7-9 and TRBJ2-3; 8 nucleotides align to TRBD2. The CDR3 consists of 14 residues. V shed 5 bases and J 2 bases; nucleotides not matched to a gene: 3. CDR1 is SEHNR and CDR2 is FQNEAQ in the germline V gene (reference sequence). Written as DNA, the CDR3 is TGTGCCAGCAGCATACTAGCGGTCACAGATACGCAGTATTTT. Its protein is CASSILAVTDTQYF.

The chain is built from TRBV15 and TRBJ2-1; no reliable D call. CDR1 is LNHNV, CDR2 YYDKDF, per germline (reference sequence). V lost 0 bases and J 8 bases, leaving 8 bases between the germline ends. This CDR3 contains 13 residues. CDR3 sequence: CATSRDPTDEQFF. CDR3 sequence (DNA): TGTGCCACCAGCAGAGATCCGACGGATGAGCAGTTCTTC.

V gene TRBV2 combines with J gene TRBJ1-4, with unresolved D. The CDR3 is 14 amino acids. V gave up 1 base and J gave up 7 bases, with 10 bases separating them. The germline V gene has CDR1 SNHLY and CDR2 FYNNEI. The CDR3 sequence: CASSEERGGEKLFF. The CDR3 nucleotides are TGTGCCAGCAGTGAAGAGCGGGGTGGTGAAAAACTGTTTTTT.